Following are 7 T cell receptor beta chains from one sample sequenced in a study of CD8 T cells in ankylosing spondylitis. TCRdb analysed the 5' RACE reads with MiXCR anew, one entry per CDR3 protein. The sample carries around 250,000 distinct CDR3 sequences, around 11% recorded once. The sample consisted of blood, either unsorted or a sorted T cell fraction (not recorded which). The receptors stem from a male donor with ankylosing spondylitis or in good health (not recorded which).

The sample holds many counts of this clonotype. The rearrangement links TRBV20-1 to TRBJ1-1; TRBD1 agrees at 7 bases. J lost 6 bases, V lost 1 base, and 5 bases had no gene match. In germline, CDR1 is DFQATT, CDR2 SNEGSKA (reference sequence). The CDR3 totals 13 residues. The DNA for the CDR3 is TGCAGTGCTAGAGCAAAGGGGGCCTCTGAAGCTTTCTTT. This encodes CSARAKGASEAFF.

This sequence joins TRBV28 and TRBJ2-2; 7 bases are shared with TRBD1. Germline V gene lookup returns CDR1 MDHEN and CDR2 SYDVKM. CDR3 length equals 15 residues. V lost 7 bases and J lost 3; bases outside the gene matches: 8. The CDR3, as DNA: TGTGCCAGCACGGTGGGACAGTGGGACACCGGGGAGCTGTTTTTT. Translation: CASTVGQWDTGELFF.

V gene TRBV5-1 combines with J gene TRBJ2-5, with 8 bases fitting TRBD2. The CDR3 has 13 amino acids. Per germline, CDR1 SGHRS and CDR2 YFSETQ. V lost 7 bases to trimming and J lost 2 bases; unmatched junction nucleotides: 4. The CDR3 loop is CASAGGEQETQYF. CDR3 DNA sequence: TGCGCCAGCGCGGGGGGAGAACAAGAGACCCAGTACTTC.

This clonotype was found a few times. The V call is TRBV20-1, the J call TRBJ1-1; possibly TRBD1 for D (6 bases). Germline CDR1 is DFQATT and CDR2 is SNEGSKA (reference sequence). The CDR3 loop spans 13 amino acids. V dropped 3 bases and J dropped 4 bases, with 12 bases sitting between them. CDR3 in amino acids: CSAREGGATEAFF. As DNA, the CDR3 is TGCAGTGCTAGGGAAGGGGGGGCCACTGAAGCTTTCTTT.

There are many counts of this clonotype. V gene TRBV15 combines with J gene TRBJ1-5; no firm D call. V was cut by 2 bases and J by 3 bases, with 17 bases left in between. Germline V lookup: CDR1 LNHNV, CDR2 YYDKDF (reference sequence). There are 17 residues in the CDR3. The CDR3 coding sequence is TGTGCCACCAGCAGAAGTGTCAGTTCTATTCCCAATCAGCCCCAGCATTTT. This encodes CATSRSVSSIPNQPQHF.

This clonotype has at least ten counts. The genes are TRBV20-1 and TRBJ2-1; tentatively, D is TRBD1 (5 bases). Deletions cut 1 base from V and 7 bases from J, with 14 bases between. The CDR3 covers 14 residues. Germline CDR1 is DFQATT and CDR2 is SNEGSKA (reference sequence). CDR3 nucleotide sequence: TGCAGTGCTAGAGTCTGGCAGGGTCGGAATGAGCAGTTCTTC. Protein sequence: CSARVWQGRNEQFF.

This clonotype has a count of ten or more. This chain uses TRBV13 with TRBJ2-7, with 9 bases lining up with TRBD2. The V gene's germline CDR1 is PRHDT and CDR2 FYEKMQ (reference sequence). J was trimmed by 1 base and V by 2 bases; bases with no gene match: 6. The CDR3 length is 16 residues. The CDR3 loop is CASSLFHSGRSYEQYF. CDR3 DNA sequence: TGTGCCAGCAGCTTATTCCATAGCGGGAGATCCTACGAGCAGTACTTC.